The present T cell receptor (beta chain) was sequenced within a study of graft-versus-host responses after intestinal transplantation. Whole-study findings and limits: Declines in HvG clones occurring early post-transplant were associated with peak circulating GvH clone levels.

Grafts had their tissue processed, releasing intraepithelial and lamina propria lymphocytes. TCRdb keeps only in-frame clones here, not all; method: immunoSEQ multiplex PCR. The table has 20,000 or so clones, over 65% seen once. This CDR3 is built from 16 residues. Comments on this clone: Its antigen remains unidentified.

Material: ileum tissue, obtained about 20 days after intestinal transplant. This clonotype was obtained from a human patient who received an intestinal transplant, so some T cells may come from the graft donor. This rearrangement joins TRBV21-1 to TRBJ2-1; the table gives TRBD2 as D, unverified against the DNA. TRBV21-1 is labeled a pseudogene. The CDR3 loop is CASSKDSPHSYNEQFF. The CDR3 region has the DNA TGTGCCAGCAGCAAAGATAGCCCCCACTCCTACAATGAGCAGTTCTTC.